The rows below give T cell receptor beta chains drawn from one sample of a study of blood T cell repertoires in COVID-19. Using immunoSEQ multiplex PCR, the repertoire was profiled, and TCRdb retains in-frame clones only, with some absent. The sample lists around 250,000 clones, roughly 84% occurring once. Source material: peripheral blood. The source of these receptors is a woman under 30 with acute or convalescent COVID-19. CDR3s include the opening cysteine and the closing phenylalanine or tryptophan. D genes are given only for firm matches. Only part of the rows carry a size: once, few, many, or a class if the clone is expanded.

D	size	V	J	DNA	CDR3
TRBD1	.	TRBV2	TRBJ1-2	TGTGCCAGCAGTGAAGCGGGGACAGAAACTAACTATGGCTACACCTTC	CASSEAGTETNYGYTF
TRBD1	.	TRBV18	TRBJ1-1	TGTGCCAGCTCACCATCCGGACAGGTTGAAGCTTTCTTT	CASSPSGQVEAFF
TRBD2	.	TRBV27	TRBJ2-1	TGTGCCAGCAGTTTGATAGGGACTAGCGGAAACAATGAGCAGTTCTTC	CASSLIGTSGNNEQFF
.	.	TRBV7-9	TRBJ2-7	TGTGCCAGCAGCTTAGCGCGTAGGGGCGAGCAGTACTTC	CASSLARRGEQYF
TRBD1	few	TRBV28	TRBJ2-7	TGTGCCAGCGAAGGACAGGGGGAGTACGAGCAGTACTTC	CASEGQGEYEQYF
.	.	TRBV5-4	TRBJ2-1	TGTGCCAGCAGCTTGGGCAGTGATAACTACAATGAGCAGTTCTTC	CASSLGSDNYNEQFF
.	.	TRBV6-5	TRBJ2-7	TGTGCCAGCAGTTACTCCCTATACGAGCAGTACTTC	CASSYSLYEQYF
.	.	TRBV4-3	TRBJ2-3	TGCGCCAGCCGAAATAGCGATACAGGGACAGATACGCAGTATTTT	CASRNSDTGTDTQYF
.	.	TRBV4-3	TRBJ2-5	TGCGCCAGCAGCCAAGACGACAGCTCCACGGAGACCCAGTACTTC	CASSQDDSSTETQYF
.	.	TRBV24-1	TRBJ2-1	TGTGCCACCAGTGATCAGCGGACTGCGGGCAATGAGCAGTTCTTC	CATSDQRTAGNEQFF
TRBD2	.	TRBV5-1	TRBJ2-7	TGCGCCAGCAGCTTGGGGCCTAGCGGGCAACTAACCTACGAGCAGTACTTC	CASSLGPSGQLTYEQYF
.	once	TRBV6-5	TRBJ2-1	TGTGCCAGCAGTCCTTTTAATGGGCACAATCAGTTCTTC	CASSPFNGHNQFF
TRBD2	.	TRBV7-6	TRBJ2-5	TGTGCCAGCAGCTTAGGCCCCCTTGGGCTAGCGGGAGTGGAAGAGACCCAGTACTTC	CASSLGPLGLAGVEETQYF
TRBD2	.	TRBV29-1	TRBJ2-5	TGCAGCGTTGAAGATGGGACCCTAGCGGGTGTCCAAGAGACCCAGTACTTC	CSVEDGTLAGVQETQYF
.	.	TRBV4-1	TRBJ1-1	TGCGCCAGCAGCCAAGATGGCAGAGAAGCTTTCTTT	CASSQDGREAFF
TRBD1	.	TRBV5-1	TRBJ1-3	TGCGCCAGCAGCCCGGGACAGGGTGGAAACACCATATATTTT	CASSPGQGGNTIYF
TRBD2	.	TRBV19	TRBJ2-2	TGTGCCAGTAGGGGGGACTATAACACCGGGGAGCTGTTTTTT	CASRGDYNTGELFF
TRBD1	.	TRBV28	TRBJ2-3	TGTGCCAGCAGGGGAGGACAGGGAGCTCATACGCAGTATTTT	CASRGGQGAHTQYF
.	.	TRBV7-9	TRBJ2-5	TGTGCCAGCAGCTTTTTCGTCCTCGGAGAGACCCAGTACTTC	CASSFFVLGETQYF
.	.	TRBV23-1	TRBJ1-1	TGCGCCAGCAGTACGGACACTGAAGCTTTCTTT	CASSTDTEAFF
.	few	TRBV27	TRBJ1-3	TGTGCCAGCAGTTTAAGGGGTACTGGAAACACCATATATTTT	CASSLRGTGNTIYF
TRBD1	once	TRBV24-1	TRBJ1-2	TGTGCCACCAGTGACCAGAACAGGGGCGCTTATGGCTACACCTTC	CATSDQNRGAYGYTF
.	.	TRBV24-1	TRBJ2-1	TGTGCCACCAGTGACCCCGCCGAGAGCTCCTACAATGAGCAGTTCTTC	CATSDPAESSYNEQFF
TRBD2	.	TRBV11-2	TRBJ2-7	TGTGCCAGCAGCCTGACTAGCGGGCCCTCCTACGAGCAGTACTTC	CASSLTSGPSYEQYF
.	.	TRBV7-7	TRBJ1-2	TGTGCTTATCGAGGGACAAACTATGGCTACACCTTC	CAYRGTNYGYTF
TRBD1	.	TRBV28	TRBJ2-7	TGTGCCAGCAGTTGGACAGGGGCCTACGAGCAGTACTTC	CASSWTGAYEQYF
TRBD1	.	TRBV6-6	TRBJ1-2	TGTGCCAGCAGCTTGGGACAGGGGCTCCCTAACTATGGCTACACCTTC	CASSLGQGLPNYGYTF
TRBD1	once	TRBV28	TRBJ1-2	TGTGCCAGCAGTTTGTTGGTAGGGGCAGGGGGTAAAGGCTACACCTTC	CASSLLVGAGGKGYTF
TRBD2	.	TRBV12-5	TRBJ2-5	TGTGCTAGTAGTAGCGGGATTGTACTGGAGACCCAGTACTTC	CASSSGIVLETQYF
TRBD1	.	TRBV5-4	TRBJ1-6	TGTGCCAGCACCAGAAGGACAGGGCGTAATTCACCCCTCCACTTT	CASTRRTGRNSPLHF
TRBD2	.	TRBV11-2	TRBJ2-1	TGTGCCAGCAGCCCCCTAGCGGGAGGGCCTAATGAGCAGTTCTTC	CASSPLAGGPNEQFF
TRBD1	.	TRBV6-5	TRBJ1-2	TGTGCCAGCAGGGCCGGGACAGGGAATGGCTACACCTTC	CASRAGTGNGYTF
.	once	TRBV6-5	TRBJ2-7	TGTGCCAGCAGTTTTCAAACTAGCTCCTACGAGCAGTACTTC	CASSFQTSSYEQYF
.	.	TRBV19	TRBJ2-1	TGTGCCAGTAGTATTTACGGTAGGGGCGACTACAATGAGCAGTTCTTC	CASSIYGRGDYNEQFF
TRBD1	.	TRBV10-2	TRBJ1-5	TGCGCCAGCAGCCTTGGACAGGGTCAGGGTAATCAGCCCCAGCATTTT	CASSLGQGQGNQPQHF
.	.	TRBV20-1	TRBJ1-1	TGCAGTGCTAGTACCGCCCCACAGGCGATGAACACTGAAGCTTTCTTT	CSASTAPQAMNTEAFF
.	.	TRBV5-6	TRBJ2-1	TGTGCCAGCAGCTCCGTATCACAGGGTTGGGGTGAGCAGTTCTTC	CASSSVSQGWGEQFF
.	.	TRBV5-4	TRBJ2-2	TGTGCCAGCAGCTTGGTCGGGATAAGGGCCGGGGAGCTGTTTTTT	CASSLVGIRAGELFF
TRBD2	few	TRBV30	TRBJ2-5	TGTGCCTGGAGCGGGACTAGCGGGGGGGAGACCCAGTACTTC	CAWSGTSGGETQYF
TRBD2	.	TRBV10-3	TRBJ2-1	TGTGCCATCAGTGGAGACGACGGGACTAGTATGTACAATGAGCAGTTCTTC	CAISGDDGTSMYNEQFF
.	.	TRBV7-8	TRBJ2-3	TGTGCCAGCAGCTTACAACAGGGATTCTTAGATACGCAGTATTTT	CASSLQQGFLDTQYF
.	.	TRBV25-1	TRBJ1-2	TGTGCCAGCAGTGAAGAAACTGCTTATGGCTACACCTTC	CASSEETAYGYTF
.	.	TRBV28	TRBJ2-1	TGTGCCAGCAGTCCGCCCGACCGGAGTAACAATGAGCAGTTCTTC	CASSPPDRSNNEQFF
.	.	TRBV7-2	TRBJ2-1	TGTGCCAGCAGCCAGGGACCAGGGAGGACGACCTACAATGAGCAGTTCTTC	CASSQGPGRTTYNEQFF
TRBD1	few	TRBV29-1	TRBJ2-7	TGCAGCGTTGAATCCGGACAGGGTAGATACGAGCAGTACTTC	CSVESGQGRYEQYF
.	once	TRBV2	TRBJ1-5	TGTGCCAGCAGTGTGGACAGTAATCAGCCCCAGCATTTT	CASSVDSNQPQHF
TRBD1	.	TRBV5-1	TRBJ1-2	TGCGCCAGCAGCTTTGGACAGGGAGCTAACTATGGCTACACCTTC	CASSFGQGANYGYTF
.	.	TRBV28	TRBJ1-5	TGTGCCAGCAGCCTGGCGGCCCCTTCTTATCAGCCCCAGCATTTT	CASSLAAPSYQPQHF
TRBD1	.	TRBV15	TRBJ2-5	TGTGCCACCAGCAGGGACAGGGTAACCAGGGAGACCCAGTACTTC	CATSRDRVTRETQYF
.	.	TRBV6-1	TRBJ1-1	TGTGCCAGCAGTGAAGCAGAGCGTTCAGCTTTCTTT	CASSEAERSAFF
.	few	TRBV11-2	TRBJ1-2	TGTGCCAGCAGCTTGTGGAGAGGGGGTGGCTACACCTTC	CASSLWRGGGYTF
.	.	TRBV2	TRBJ2-3	TGTGCCAGCAGTCACGGAGATACGCAGTATTTT	CASSHGDTQYF
.	.	TRBV7-2	TRBJ1-2	TGTGCCAGCAGTTTAGGGCTCAGGGACTATGGCTACACCTTC	CASSLGLRDYGYTF
TRBD2	.	TRBV5-6	TRBJ2-5	TGTGCCAGCAGCTTGGTAAGACTAGCGGGAGGTAACGAGACCCAGTACTTC	CASSLVRLAGGNETQYF
.	.	TRBV6-5	TRBJ2-2	TGTGCCAGCAGTTACCGGGCCAGGGTCGCCGGGGAGCTGTTTTTT	CASSYRARVAGELFF